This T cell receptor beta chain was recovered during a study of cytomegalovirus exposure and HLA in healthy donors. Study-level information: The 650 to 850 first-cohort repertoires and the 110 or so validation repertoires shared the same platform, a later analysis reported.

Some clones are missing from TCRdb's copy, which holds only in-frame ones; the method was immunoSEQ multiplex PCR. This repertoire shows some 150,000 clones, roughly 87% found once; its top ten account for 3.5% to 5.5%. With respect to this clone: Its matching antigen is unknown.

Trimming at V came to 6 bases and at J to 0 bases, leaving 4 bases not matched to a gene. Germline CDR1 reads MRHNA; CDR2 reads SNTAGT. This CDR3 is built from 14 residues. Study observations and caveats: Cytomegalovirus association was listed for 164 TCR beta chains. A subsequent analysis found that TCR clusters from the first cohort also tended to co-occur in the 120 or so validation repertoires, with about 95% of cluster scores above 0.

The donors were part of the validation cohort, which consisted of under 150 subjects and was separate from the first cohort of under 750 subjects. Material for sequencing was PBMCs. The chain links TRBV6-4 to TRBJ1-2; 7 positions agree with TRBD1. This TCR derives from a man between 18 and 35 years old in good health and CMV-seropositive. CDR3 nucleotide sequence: TGTGCCAGCAGCAGGACAGGCGCTAACTATGGCTACACCTTC. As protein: CASSRTGANYGYTF.